This T cell receptor beta chain emerged from a study of T-cell reconstitution after alpha-beta-depleted transplantation in children. Preparing the TCRbeta library involved the use of unique molecular identifiers. TCRdb re-called the PCR reads with MiXCR, one entry per CDR3 protein. The sample has just over 350,000 distinct CDR3 sequences, about an eighth seen once; the top ten hold roughly 4.5%. CDR1 MNHEY and CDR2 SVGEGT come from the germline V gene. V shed 6 bases and J shed 2 bases, with 13 bases lying between them. The CDR3 spans 15 residues. This clonotype was seen more than once but under ten times.

The V call is TRBV6-2 or TRBV6-3, the J call TRBJ2-2; D ambiguous. The sample was PBMCs, taken from the stem cell graft. This TCR came from a human donor who donated a stem cell graft to a child with Fanconi anemia. CDR3 DNA: TGTGCCAGCAGCCGACCTAAAAGTAACACCGGGGAGCTGTTTTTT. It specifies CASSRPKSNTGELFF.